This T cell receptor (beta chain) was documented in a study of T cell repertoires in cytomegalovirus infection. Turning to the study itself: Newly reported HLA-C-restricted and thoroughly characterized HLA-B-restricted CMV epitopes were employed. Evidence of both CMV infection and a matching HLA type came from public TCR beta signatures. Broader study findings: The ex vivo response was dominated by HLA-C-restricted CMV-specific TCR beta clonotypes. The cumulative frequency of public TCR beta families distinguished individuals who carried CMV together with the relevant HLA.

Germline-derived CDR1 and CDR2 are SGHTA and FQGNSA. CDR3 length: 13 residues. With 5 bases removed from V and 5 bases from J, the gap between germline ends came to 12 bases. On this clonotype: Its specificity is unknown.

TCRdb redid the calling of the reads with MiXCR, one entry per CDR3 protein. The table records about half a million distinct CDR3 sequences, about 33% of them present only once. The specimen comprised cultured PBMCs, sampled from culture after CMV antigen stimulation. This sequence originates from a human donor in good health (CMV status not recorded). Some clones in this sample may be carry-over from other donors' samples. The chain combines TRBV7-2 with TRBJ1-2; D remains ambiguous. The CDR3 region is CASSPASRYGYTF. The CDR3 region has the DNA TGTGCCAGCAGCCCCGCCAGCCGATATGGCTACACCTTC. Full variable domain (missing parts from reference TRBV7-2 and TRBJ1-2): GAGVSQSPSNKVTEKGKDVELRCDPISGHTALYWYRQSLGQGLEFLIYFQGNSAPDKSGLPSDRFSAERTGGSVSTLTIQRTQQEDSAVYLCASSPASRYGYTFGSGTRLTVV.